Below, one T cell receptor beta chain is given with its context. This sample is part of a study of blood T cell repertoires in COVID-19. The overall study: Specimens from acute and convalescent COVID-19 originated in the United States, Italy and Spain. The cDNA or gDNA used as material had been derived from T cells, B-cell-depleted T cells, or PBMCs.

This CDR3 has 16 amino acids. Germline V gives CDR1 SGDLS, CDR2 YYNGEE. The junction had 10 bases not matched to a gene; V was cut back by 4 bases and J by 2 bases. Libraries were prepared by immunoSEQ multiplex PCR; TCRdb keeps only in-frame clonotypes and omits some of them. The table records roughly 340,000 clones, 80% to 90% of them present only once. The rearrangement joins TRBV9 to TRBJ2-3; 7 nucleotides align to TRBD2. This TCR derives from a man aged 40-49 years in a cohort exposed to, infected with or recovered from COVID-19 (not recorded which). Sequenced: PBMCs or T cells enriched from blood (not recorded which). CDR3: CASSPPGGSPTDTQYF. CDR3 bases: TGTGCCAGCAGCCCCCCGGGCGGGAGTCCCACAGATACGCAGTATTTT.